This T cell receptor beta chain was sequenced for a study of T-cell reconstitution after alpha-beta-depleted transplantation in children. The germline CDR1 and CDR2 sequences are LNHNV and YYDKDF (reference sequence). The CDR3 contains 16 residues. Trimming shortened V by 0 bases and J by 9 bases, and 21 bases separated the two germline ends. TCRbeta library construction was performed incorporating unique molecular identifiers. One entry per CDR3 protein results from TCRdb running MiXCR on the PCR reads. Of some 490,000 distinct CDR3 sequences listed, about an eighth are singletons. A few counts support this clonotype.

This sequence originates from a human donor who donated a stem cell graft to a child with combined immunodeficiency. The source was PBMCs from the stem cell graft donor, collected from the stem cell graft. The gene calls are TRBV15 and TRBJ2-7; TRBD1 is a possible D gene (6 bases). The CDR3 region has the DNA TGTGCCACCAGCAGAGATAGGACAGCCCGACTGGCATGGCAGTACTTC. It yields the protein CATSRDRTARLAWQYF.